These T cell receptor beta chains were read from a single sample in a study of T cell responses to AZD1222 COVID-19 vaccine. Clones were sequenced by immunoSEQ multiplex PCR, and TCRdb holds only the in-frame ones, with some missing. The data hold around 87,000 clones, with approximately 91% observed a single time. The sequencing used peripheral blood, collected on day 0 of AZD1222 vaccination. All receptors derive from an adult in good health. The CDR3 runs from the conserved cysteine through the conserved F or W. Fields, in order: D gene, V gene, clone size, J gene, CDR3 protein, CDR3 DNA. A D gene is named only where the DNA matches it firmly. For some rows the clone size is stated as once, few or many, or as a class when expanded; others skip it.

D gene: TRBD1
V gene: TRBV23-1
clone size: -
J gene: TRBJ1-2
CDR3 protein: CASSQSTGGFSDYGYTF
CDR3 DNA: TGCGCCAGCAGTCAATCGACAGGGGGCTTCAGTGACTATGGCTACACCTTC

D gene: -
V gene: TRBV6-5
clone size: -
J gene: TRBJ1-5
CDR3 protein: CASRDGTYSNQPQHF
CDR3 DNA: TGTGCCAGCAGAGACGGAACCTATAGCAATCAGCCCCAGCATTTT

D gene: TRBD1
V gene: TRBV10-3
clone size: -
J gene: TRBJ2-1
CDR3 protein: CAIGSGTGTNEQFF
CDR3 DNA: TGTGCCATCGGGTCCGGGACAGGGACGAATGAGCAGTTCTTC

D gene: TRBD1
V gene: TRBV18
clone size: -
J gene: TRBJ2-7
CDR3 protein: CASSPPGGSYEQYF
CDR3 DNA: TGTGCCAGCTCACCCCCAGGGGGCTCCTACGAGCAGTACTTC

D gene: TRBD1
V gene: TRBV7-9
clone size: -
J gene: TRBJ1-1
CDR3 protein: CASSSTTGATNTEAFF
CDR3 DNA: TGTGCCAGCAGCTCGACTACAGGGGCCACAAACACTGAAGCTTTCTTT

D gene: -
V gene: TRBV7-2
clone size: -
J gene: TRBJ1-2
CDR3 protein: CASSLGGTYYGYTF
CDR3 DNA: TGTGCCAGCAGCTTAGGGGGGACGTACTATGGCTACACCTTC

D gene: -
V gene: TRBV7-8
clone size: -
J gene: TRBJ1-5
CDR3 protein: CASSPSQRSYNQPQHF
CDR3 DNA: TGTGCCAGCAGCCCGTCCCAGAGGAGTTACAATCAGCCCCAGCATTTT

D gene: TRBD1
V gene: TRBV19
clone size: -
J gene: TRBJ1-4
CDR3 protein: CASTLSPRGNEKLFF
CDR3 DNA: TGTGCCAGTACCCTTTCCCCCAGGGGGAATGAAAAACTGTTTTTT

D gene: TRBD1
V gene: TRBV6-5
clone size: -
J gene: TRBJ1-2
CDR3 protein: CASSYSTGFNYGYTF
CDR3 DNA: TGTGCCAGCAGTTACTCGACAGGGTTTAACTATGGCTACACCTTC

D gene: -
V gene: TRBV28
clone size: once
J gene: TRBJ1-4
CDR3 protein: CASSGGGQRALFF
CDR3 DNA: TGTGCCAGCAGCGGGGGGGGCCAGCGGGCTCTGTTTTTT

D gene: TRBD1
V gene: TRBV5-1
clone size: -
J gene: TRBJ2-3
CDR3 protein: CATRPGQTTDTQYF
CDR3 DNA: TGCGCCACCCGTCCGGGACAGACAACAGATACGCAGTATTTT

D gene: -
V gene: TRBV7-3
clone size: once
J gene: TRBJ1-3
CDR3 protein: CASSLWTGNTIYF
CDR3 DNA: TGTGCCAGCAGCCTGTGGACAGGAAACACCATATATTTT

D gene: -
V gene: TRBV7-2
clone size: -
J gene: TRBJ1-3
CDR3 protein: CASTLGGVREGTIYF
CDR3 DNA: TGTGCCAGCACCTTGGGGGGGGTCCGTGAAGGCACCATATATTTT

D gene: -
V gene: TRBV19
clone size: -
J gene: TRBJ1-5
CDR3 protein: CASSILSGNQPQHF
CDR3 DNA: TGTGCCAGTAGTATCCTAAGTGGCAATCAGCCCCAGCATTTT

D gene: TRBD2
V gene: TRBV27
clone size: -
J gene: TRBJ2-3
CDR3 protein: CASSSTPGLTTDTQYF
CDR3 DNA: TGTGCCAGCAGTTCCACACCGGGACTAACCACAGATACGCAGTATTTT

D gene: -
V gene: TRBV21-1
clone size: few
J gene: TRBJ1-3
CDR3 protein: CASSKAARHRLGNTIYF
CDR3 DNA: TGTGCCAGCAGCAAAGCGGCGCGACATCGCCTTGGAAACACCATATATTTT

D gene: -
V gene: TRBV28
clone size: -
J gene: TRBJ2-1
CDR3 protein: CAISTGGFYNEQFF
CDR3 DNA: TGTGCCATCTCGACCGGGGGTTTCTACAATGAGCAGTTCTTC

D gene: -
V gene: TRBV18
clone size: once
J gene: TRBJ2-5
CDR3 protein: CASSLAGRYQETQYF
CDR3 DNA: TGTGCCAGCTCACTGGCCGGACGGTACCAAGAGACCCAGTACTTC

D gene: TRBD1
V gene: TRBV15
clone size: few
J gene: TRBJ1-5
CDR3 protein: CATSRDRDRYSNQPQHF
CDR3 DNA: TGTGCCACCAGCAGAGACCGGGACAGGTATAGCAATCAGCCCCAGCATTTT

D gene: -
V gene: TRBV24-1
clone size: -
J gene: TRBJ1-3
CDR3 protein: CATSDPRLGF
CDR3 DNA: TGTGCCACCAGTGACCCCCGTCTTGGTTTT

D gene: TRBD1
V gene: TRBV7-9
clone size: -
J gene: TRBJ2-3
CDR3 protein: CASRPGTGSSTDTQYF
CDR3 DNA: TGTGCCAGCAGGCCCGGGACAGGCTCAAGCACAGATACGCAGTATTTT

D gene: -
V gene: TRBV9
clone size: -
J gene: TRBJ2-1
CDR3 protein: CASSVEGAGINEQFF
CDR3 DNA: TGTGCCAGCAGCGTAGAAGGAGCAGGGATTAATGAGCAGTTCTTC

D gene: -
V gene: TRBV18
clone size: -
J gene: TRBJ2-2
CDR3 protein: CASSKDSLNTGELFF
CDR3 DNA: TGTGCCAGCTCAAAGGACAGCCTGAACACCGGGGAGCTGTTTTTT

D gene: -
V gene: TRBV5-5
clone size: -
J gene: TRBJ1-5
CDR3 protein: CASSGGGREPQHF
CDR3 DNA: TGTGCCAGCAGCGGCGGCGGTCGGGAGCCCCAGCATTTT

D gene: -
V gene: TRBV18
clone size: -
J gene: TRBJ2-2
CDR3 protein: CASSPGRDTGELFF
CDR3 DNA: TGTGCCAGCTCACCAGGCAGGGACACCGGGGAGCTGTTTTTT

D gene: TRBD1
V gene: TRBV7-2
clone size: once
J gene: TRBJ1-5
CDR3 protein: CASSSGQGQPQHF
CDR3 DNA: TGTGCCAGCAGCTCGGGACAGGGCCAACCCCAGCATTTT

D gene: -
V gene: TRBV11-2
clone size: -
J gene: TRBJ2-3
CDR3 protein: CASSLGWGSSTDTQYF
CDR3 DNA: TGTGCCAGCAGCTTAGGCTGGGGGTCTAGCACAGATACGCAGTATTTT

D gene: -
V gene: TRBV2
clone size: -
J gene: TRBJ1-4
CDR3 protein: CASSPNEKLFF
CDR3 DNA: TGTGCCAGCAGTCCTAATGAAAAACTGTTTTTT

D gene: -
V gene: TRBV28
clone size: -
J gene: TRBJ1-2
CDR3 protein: CASGRHISSYGYTF
CDR3 DNA: TGTGCTTCGGGCCGCCATATTTCAAGCTATGGCTACACCTTC

D gene: TRBD1
V gene: TRBV19
clone size: -
J gene: TRBJ1-5
CDR3 protein: CASSGKQGYSNQPQHF
CDR3 DNA: TGTGCCAGTAGTGGAAAACAGGGGTATAGCAATCAGCCCCAGCATTTT

D gene: -
V gene: TRBV7-9
clone size: few
J gene: TRBJ2-7
CDR3 protein: CASSFRAGQTYEQYF
CDR3 DNA: TGTGCCAGCAGCTTCCGCGCGGGACAGACCTACGAGCAGTACTTC

D gene: TRBD1
V gene: TRBV6-1
clone size: -
J gene: TRBJ1-4
CDR3 protein: CASSELGGQGGEKLFF
CDR3 DNA: TGTGCCAGCAGTGAATTGGGGGGACAGGGTGGTGAAAAACTGTTTTTT

D gene: -
V gene: TRBV6-5
clone size: -
J gene: TRBJ1-4
CDR3 protein: CASSYTAEATNEKLFF
CDR3 DNA: TGTGCCAGCAGTTACACGGCAGAGGCAACTAATGAAAAACTGTTTTTT

D gene: TRBD1
V gene: TRBV19
clone size: -
J gene: TRBJ2-7
CDR3 protein: CASSRQGPYEQYF
CDR3 DNA: TGTGCCAGTAGTCGACAGGGCCCCTACGAGCAGTACTTC

D gene: -
V gene: TRBV3-1/TRBV3-2
clone size: -
J gene: TRBJ2-1
CDR3 protein: CASSQDLAGVGGNEQFF
CDR3 DNA: TGTGCCAGCAGCCAAGATCTAGCTGGGGTTGGTGGCAATGAGCAGTTCTTC

D gene: -
V gene: TRBV7-9
clone size: -
J gene: TRBJ1-1
CDR3 protein: CASSLWNTEAFF
CDR3 DNA: TGTGCCAGCAGCTTGTGGAACACTGAAGCTTTCTTT

D gene: -
V gene: TRBV28
clone size: -
J gene: TRBJ1-1
CDR3 protein: CASSLKYNTEAFF
CDR3 DNA: TGTGCCAGCAGTTTAAAATACAACACTGAAGCTTTCTTT

D gene: -
V gene: TRBV30
clone size: -
J gene: TRBJ1-1
CDR3 protein: CAWTGEFNEAFF
CDR3 DNA: TGTGCCTGGACTGGGGAGTTCAATGAAGCTTTCTTT

D gene: -
V gene: TRBV20-1
clone size: -
J gene: TRBJ1-2
CDR3 protein: CSATTQEGYTF
CDR3 DNA: TGCAGTGCTACAACCCAGGAGGGCTACACCTTC

D gene: -
V gene: TRBV6-5
clone size: -
J gene: TRBJ2-1
CDR3 protein: CASTLSNNEQFF
CDR3 DNA: TGTGCCAGCACTCTCAGCAACAATGAGCAGTTCTTC

D gene: TRBD1
V gene: TRBV6-2/TRBV6-3
clone size: -
J gene: TRBJ2-7
CDR3 protein: CASSLGQGGRYF
CDR3 DNA: TGTGCCAGCAGTTTGGGACAGGGCGGCCGGTACTTC

D gene: -
V gene: TRBV4-2
clone size: -
J gene: TRBJ1-1
CDR3 protein: CASSQAPHPGAEAFF
CDR3 DNA: TGTGCCAGCAGCCAAGCCCCGCACCCAGGCGCTGAAGCTTTCTTT

D gene: -
V gene: TRBV5-5
clone size: once
J gene: TRBJ1-6
CDR3 protein: CASSGDVVSPLHF
CDR3 DNA: TGTGCCAGCAGCGGGGATGTAGTTTCACCCCTCCACTTT